This TCR beta chain comes out of a study of shared clonotypes between healthy human individuals. Study context: CD4 naive cells filled three plates per donor, CD4 memory three, CD8 naive two and CD8 memory one. Study findings and constraints: Generation probability values for non-shared clonotypes were lower than those for clonotypes shared by all four donors.

On this clone itself: No antigen is known for it.

This CDR3 is built from 10 residues. The germline CDR1 and CDR2 sequences are WSHSY and SAAADI. Trimming left V 7 bases short and J 5 bases short, with 6 bases between. Using 200 ng DNA, 32,000 or so T cell genomes, the sorted-subset replicate PCRs were run. Authors' analysis steps: For the immunoSEQ data, sequences were junction-only without quality scores, so filtering differed. The data were produced by immunoSEQ multiplex PCR, yet TCRdb's version contains in-frame clones alone and is incomplete. The V and J calls and clone size were taken over from that table, and D and trimming were inferred from the DNA. The table lists some 2.1 million clones, about 95% of them singletons.

The chain recombines TRBV10-2 with TRBJ2-7; no clear D. The source is a man between 18 and 29 years old in good health. Sequencing was performed on naive CD4+ T cells sorted from blood. Noted subset: CD45RA+ positively selected. As DNA, the CDR3 is TGCGCCAGCATCCGGAACGAGCAGTACTTC. This encodes CASIRNEQYF.